These 20 T cell receptor beta chains came from one sample sequenced in a study of yellow fever vaccine responses in identical twins. One entry per CDR3 protein results from TCRdb running MiXCR on the RT-PCR reads. The table lists roughly 6,600 distinct CDR3 sequences, 84% of them singletons. This sample comprised T cells from blood (PBMCs), unsorted or a sorted subset (not recorded which), obtained before or after yellow fever vaccination (not recorded which). Receptors originate from a woman between 18 and 29 years old who received the yellow fever vaccine.

The CDR3: CASSNDREAFF. The CDR3, as DNA: TGTGCCAGCAGTAATGACAGGGAAGCTTTCTTT. The chain employs TRBV7-3 and TRBJ1-1, with TRBD1 as a possible D gene (6 bases). Per germline, CDR1 SGHTA and CDR2 FQGTGA. The CDR3 sequence is 11 residues long. Trimming pared 6 bases from V and 8 bases from J, leaving 10 bases between.

V is TRBV12-3 or TRBV12-4 and J is TRBJ2-5, with D maybe TRBD1 (7 bases). The CDR3 has 14 residues. V was pared by 5 bases and J by 5 bases, with 15 bases between. CDR3 in amino acids: CASSADRRVETQYF. CDR3 bases: TGTGCCAGCAGTGCGGACAGGAGGGTCGAGACCCAGTACTTC.

This sequence joins TRBV7-2 and TRBJ1-1; no clear D gene. This CDR3 region has 15 residues. From germline, CDR1 is SGHTA and CDR2 FQGNSA. Deletions cut 2 bases from V and 2 bases from J, with 12 bases between. The CDR3: CASSLLGDVNTEAFF. For the CDR3, the DNA is TGTGCCAGCAGCTTACTCGGGGATGTAAACACTGAAGCTTTCTTT.

V usage is TRBV6-2 or TRBV6-3 and J usage is TRBJ2-6; D not certain. Germline CDR1 is MNHEY and CDR2 is SVGEGT. Trimming cost V 7 bases and J 1 base, with 5 bases left between them. This CDR3 spans 13 amino acids. The CDR3 DNA sequence: TGTGCCAGCATTCCATCTGGGGCCAACGTCCTGACTTTC. Its protein is CASIPSGANVLTF.

J is TRBJ2-1 and V is TRBV30; 8 bases match TRBD1. This CDR3 comprises 15 residues. The ends lost 5 bases at V and 4 bases at J; junction bases unmatched: 10. The germline V gene has CDR1 GTSNPN and CDR2 SVGIG (reference sequence). This CDR3 reads CAWAPEDRAYNEQFF. CDR3 in DNA: TGTGCCTGGGCGCCGGAGGACAGGGCTTACAATGAGCAGTTCTTC.

J is TRBJ1-5 and V is TRBV7-8; 8 bases map to TRBD1. This CDR3 has 16 amino acids. Per germline, CDR1 SGHVS and CDR2 FQNEAQ. Trimming removed 2 bases from V and 6 bases from J; junction bases left unmatched: 9. The CDR3 spells CASSLLDRASPQPQHF. CDR3 DNA: TGTGCCAGCAGCTTATTGGACAGGGCCTCCCCTCAGCCCCAGCATTTT.

The V and J genes are TRBV4-2 and TRBJ2-5, with TRBD2 identical over 8 bases. The germline V gene encodes CDR1 LGHNA and CDR2 YNFKEQ. The CDR3 is 15 residues long. The V and J ends lost 0 bases and 1 base, in that order; junction bases with no gene match: 1. Written as DNA, the CDR3 is TGTGCCAGCAGCCAAGATCGGGGGGGCCAAGAGACCCAGTACTTC. It is translated as CASSQDRGGQETQYF.

A word on this clonotype: An end of the junction does not agree with germline; a read error may underlie this. J is TRBJ2-1 and V is TRBV11-1; D possibly uses TRBD1 or TRBD2 (6 bases each). CDR1 and CDR2 from the germline V gene are SGHAT and FQDESV (reference sequence). The CDR3 is 12 residues long. CDR3 bases: TGTGCAAGCAGCTTAGGGCCGGGGGCCATGTTCTTC. Residues: CASSLGPGAMFF.

This chain joins TRBV19 and TRBJ2-5, with a tentative D call TRBD1 (6 bases). The germline gives CDR1 LNHDA, CDR2 SQIVND (reference sequence). Between the trimmed V and J ends, which lost 5 bases and 2 bases, there was a span of 9 bases. The CDR3 sequence is 13 residues long. CDR3 in amino acids: CASSLGHQETQYF. CDR3 DNA: TGTGCCAGTAGTTTGGGACATCAAGAGACCCAGTACTTC.

J is TRBJ2-7 and V is TRBV29-1; 10 bases fit TRBD1. Trimming cost V 5 bases and J 0 bases; bases outside gene matches: 4. The germline gives CDR1 SQVTM, CDR2 ANQGSEA. This CDR3 has 14 residues. The chain's CDR3 is CSVWDRGSSYEQYF. The CDR3 DNA sequence: TGCAGCGTTTGGGACAGGGGTAGCTCCTACGAGCAGTACTTC.

The rearrangement uses TRBV12-3 or TRBV12-4 and TRBJ2-3; 14 bases line up with TRBD2. Trimming cost V 5 bases and J 1 base; bases outside gene matches: 8. The CDR3 is 18 amino acids. This CDR3 reads CASSPTGTSGGRTDTQYF. In nucleotides, the CDR3 is TGTGCCAGCAGTCCTACCGGGACTAGCGGGGGCCGCACAGATACGCAGTATTTT.

The genes are TRBV2 and TRBJ2-3; D unclear. Deletions cut 4 bases from V and 2 bases from J, with 16 bases between. The germline V gene has CDR1 SNHLY and CDR2 FYNNEI. CDR3 length: 16 residues. The CDR3 is CASSALENTSTDTQYF. CDR3 nucleotides: TGTGCCAGCAGTGCCCTTGAGAACACTTCCACAGATACGCAGTATTTT.

This clonotype was seen a few times. This sequence joins TRBV18 and TRBJ2-3; D unresolved. The CDR3 is 17 residues long. V dropped 1 base and J dropped 6 bases, with 20 bases sitting between them. The germline V gene has CDR1 KGHSH and CDR2 LQKENI. The CDR3 loop reads CASSPQSTREGWDTQYF. For the CDR3, the DNA is TGTGCCAGCTCACCACAATCTACGCGCGAAGGTTGGGATACGCAGTATTTT.

This chain joins TRBV2 and TRBJ2-5, with D perhaps matching TRBD2 (5 bases). This CDR3 contains 14 residues. The V end lost 3 bases, the J end lost 1 base, and 9 bases lay between the germline ends. Germline V gene lookup returns CDR1 SNHLY and CDR2 FYNNEI. CDR3 residues: CASSDGGVQETQYF. CDR3 in DNA: TGTGCCAGCAGTGATGGAGGAGTCCAAGAGACCCAGTACTTC. Filled out from reference TRBV2 and TRBJ2-5, the complete variable domain reads EPEVTQTPSHQVTQMGQEVILRCVPISNHLYFYWYRQILGQKVEFLVSFYNNEISEKSEIFDDQFSVERPDGSNFTLKIRSTKLEDSAMYFCASSDGGVQETQYFGPGTRLLVL.

The V and J genes are TRBV13 and TRBJ2-1, with 9 bases lining up with TRBD2. V lost 5 bases, J lost 2 bases, and 4 bases stayed unmatched. Germline V gene lookup returns CDR1 PRHDT and CDR2 FYEKMQ (reference sequence). This CDR3 spans 15 amino acids. The CDR3 DNA reads as TGTGCCAGCAGCAAGACTAGCGGTACCTACAATGAGCAGTTCTTC. It is translated as CASSKTSGTYNEQFF.

The gene calls are TRBV10-3 and TRBJ2-3, with 8 bases lining up with TRBD2. Losses at the gene ends were 3 bases for V and 3 bases for J; bases not matched to a gene: 8. In germline, CDR1 is ENHRY, CDR2 SYGVKD. This CDR3 has 16 amino acids. DNA for the CDR3: TGTGCCATCAGTGATCCAGCGGGAGCATTGACAGATACGCAGTATTTT. This gives the protein CAISDPAGALTDTQYF.

The V and J genes are TRBV12-1 and TRBJ1-2; the D call in the table, TRBD1, was not verified against the DNA. TRBV12-1 is a pseudogene. CDR3 length: 16 amino acids. CDR3 coding DNA: TGTGCCAGCAGCTTTCCTTCGGACAGGAATTTCCGCGGCTACACCTTC. This translates into CASSFPSDRNFRGYTF.

The chain carries TRBV4-1 and TRBJ1-5; D unclear. Germline V gene data show CDR1 as MGHRA and CDR2 as YSYEKL. Trimming took off 4 bases at V and 0 bases at J, with 10 bases between the two ends. The CDR3 has 15 residues. The CDR3 here is CASSPVGYSNQPQHF. In nucleotides, the CDR3 is TGCGCCAGCAGCCCAGTGGGCTATAGCAATCAGCCCCAGCATTTT.

The V and J genes are TRBV11-3 and TRBJ2-1; 11 positions agree with TRBD2. Unmatched junction bases numbered 6, after V lost 4 bases and J lost 4 bases. The CDR3 covers 16 residues. Germline V gene sequence: CDR1 SGHNT, CDR2 YENEEA. The CDR3: CASSSPSGGFYNEQFF. The CDR3 DNA follows: TGTGCCAGCAGCTCGCCTAGCGGGGGGTTTTACAATGAGCAGTTCTTC.

This chain links TRBV13 with TRBJ2-1; no firm D call. Germline V gene data show CDR1 as PRHDT and CDR2 as FYEKMQ (reference sequence). This CDR3 is 14 amino acids long. Trimming took 2 bases from V and 2 from J, leaving 7 bases between them. This chain's CDR3 is CASSLLGAYNEQFF. The CDR3, as DNA: TGTGCCAGCAGCTTACTAGGTGCCTACAATGAGCAGTTCTTC.